These 18 T cell receptor beta chains came from one sample sequenced in a study of T cells in Graves' hyperthyroidism and ophthalmopathy. RNA transcripts served as the template for amplifying TCR beta CDR3 regions. HTBI primers were the set used in a first-round RT-PCR of the TCR CDR3. One entry per CDR3 protein results from TCRdb running MiXCR on the multiplex PCR reads. Of roughly 300,000 distinct CDR3 sequences listed, more than 11% were seen once; the top ten hold 20% to 25%. Sequencing was performed on blood. The receptors were gathered from a woman aged 30 to 39 with Graves' hyperthyroidism.

This clonotype turned up a few times. The CDR3 nucleotides read TGCAGTGCTCCACCCGCGGGCGTCTCCTACGAGCAGTACTTC. Protein product: CSAPPAGVSYEQYF. V is TRBV20-1 and J is TRBJ2-7; D is perhaps TRBD2 (5 bases). Trimming took off 5 bases at V and 0 bases at J, with 14 bases between the two ends. This CDR3 spans 14 amino acids. CDR1 is DFQATT, CDR2 SNEGSKA, per germline (reference sequence).

There are many counts of this clonotype. This sequence joins TRBV27 and TRBJ1-5; 9 nucleotides match TRBD1. V lost 5 bases and J lost 4; bases outside the gene matches: 3. The germline V gene encodes CDR1 MNHEY and CDR2 SMNVEV (reference sequence). The CDR3 has 14 amino acids. The CDR3 coding sequence is TGTGCCAGCAGTCAGACAGGGGGAAATCAGCCCCAGCATTTT. It yields the protein CASSQTGGNQPQHF.

At least ten counts were recorded for this clonotype. J is TRBJ2-1 and V is TRBV11-1; 10 nucleotides line up with TRBD2. The CDR3 contains 14 residues. The ends lost 5 bases at V and 6 bases at J; junction bases unmatched: 4. Germline V gene sequence: CDR1 SGHAT, CDR2 FQDESV (reference sequence). This chain's CDR3 is CASSLLAGANEQFF. The CDR3 nucleotides read TGTGCCAGCAGCCTTCTAGCGGGAGCCAATGAGCAGTTCTTC.

CDR3 in DNA: TGTGCCAGCAGTTTACTCATAGGAAACACTGAAGCTTTCTTT. Translated: CASSLLIGNTEAFF. The rearrangement uses TRBV5-5 and TRBJ1-1, with D hard to call. The CDR3 is made up of 14 amino acids. Germline V gene lookup returns CDR1 SGHKS and CDR2 YYEKEE (reference sequence). Trimming removed 5 bases from V and 2 bases from J, with 13 bases in between.

This clonotype was counted between two and nine times. V and J are TRBV6-5 and TRBJ2-7; D could derive from TRBD1 or TRBD2 (5 bases each). V shed 0 bases and J shed 2 bases, with 14 bases lying between them. The CDR3 consists of 16 residues. Germline V gene lookup returns CDR1 MNHEY and CDR2 SVGAGI. CDR3 coding DNA: TGTGCCAGCAGTTACTCGGGGGACGCATCCGCCTACGAGCAGTACTTC. As protein: CASSYSGDASAYEQYF.

This rearrangement joins TRBV5-5 to TRBJ2-1; D is unclear. Trimming cost V 4 bases and J 9 bases, with 11 bases left between them. CDR3 size: 12 residues. The V gene's germline CDR1 is SGHKS and CDR2 YYEKEE (reference sequence). CDR3 loop: CASSLVLREQFF. For the CDR3, the DNA is TGTGCCAGCAGCCTTGTTTTACGTGAGCAGTTCTTC.

Only a few counts were recorded for this clonotype. This chain uses TRBV11-3 with TRBJ1-5; D is uncertain. The CDR3 spans 16 residues. Germline V gives CDR1 SGHNT, CDR2 YENEEA. Trimming took 6 bases from V and 7 from J, leaving 22 bases between them. Written as DNA, the CDR3 is TGTGCCAGCAGATGCCCCGGAGGAACGACTGGGCAGCCCCAGCATTTT. Amino acids: CASRCPGGTTGQPQHF.

This clonotype was observed a handful of times. V is TRBV11-2 and J is TRBJ2-2, with D unresolved. CDR1 and CDR2 from the germline V gene are SGHAT and FQNNGV. This CDR3 region has 15 residues. Trimming took off 2 bases at V and 2 bases at J, with 9 bases between the two ends. The CDR3 DNA sequence: TGTGCCAGCAGCTTAAGTCCGGTCAACACCGGGGAGCTGTTTTTT. It codes for CASSLSPVNTGELFF.

This clonotype was counted ten times or more. This CDR3 reads CASGGGAYEQYF. DNA of the CDR3: TGTGCCAGTGGGGGGGGAGCCTACGAGCAGTACTTC. V gene TRBV28 combines with J gene TRBJ2-7, with TRBD2 matching 7 bases. This CDR3 has 12 residues. Germline V lookup: CDR1 MDHEN, CDR2 SYDVKM. J gave up 2 bases and V 9 bases, and 4 bases lay outside the gene matches.

This clonotype was found many times. The chain is built from TRBV2 and TRBJ1-2, with TRBD1 as a possible D gene (5 bases). The V end was cut by 1 base, the J end by 3 bases, with 12 bases between. This CDR3 contains 15 residues. Germline V gene lookup returns CDR1 SNHLY and CDR2 FYNNEI. The CDR3 loop reads CASSEGGGGYYGYTF. For the CDR3, the DNA is TGTGCCAGCAGTGAAGGGGGTGGGGGTTACTATGGCTACACCTTC. Together with reference TRBV2 and TRBJ1-2, the CDR3 gives the full variable domain: EPEVTQTPSHQVTQMGQEVILRCVPISNHLYFYWYRQILGQKVEFLVSFYNNEISEKSEIFDDQFSVERPDGSNFTLKIRSTKLEDSAMYFCASSEGGGGYYGYTFGSGTRLTVV.

This clonotype showed up many times. The chain combines TRBV20-1 with TRBJ2-7, with 10 bases that match TRBD2. Germline trimming cut 4 bases from V and 7 bases from J; bases unmatched to any gene: 10. In germline, CDR1 is DFQATT, CDR2 SNEGSKA (reference sequence). The CDR3 loop spans 14 amino acids. The DNA for the CDR3 is TGCAGTGCTACTCAGGCTAGCGGGAGAAGGGAGCAGTACTTC. Translation: CSATQASGRREQYF.

The chain combines TRBV28 with TRBJ2-3; TRBD2 matches 9 bases. Germline V gene data show CDR1 as MDHEN and CDR2 as SYDVKM. The CDR3 runs 15 residues. The junction had 7 bases not matched to a gene; V was cut back by 5 bases and J by 4 bases. The CDR3 loop reads CASSPPGTSSDTQYF. The CDR3 region has the DNA TGTGCCAGCAGTCCCCCCGGGACTAGCTCAGATACGCAGTATTTT.

Turning to this clonotype: A much larger clone differs from this one at a single base, so this may be a read error. The chain carries TRBV28 and TRBJ2-7; 8 positions match TRBD1. The V gene end was trimmed by 6 bases and the J gene end by 2 bases; junction bases not matched to a gene: 6. Germline V gene sequence: CDR1 MDHEN, CDR2 SYDVKM. The CDR3 spans 14 residues. Written as DNA, the CDR3 is TGTGCCAGCAGCTGGGACAGGCGAACCTACGAGCAGTACTTC. Protein: CASSWDRRTYEQYF.

This clonotype was detected ten times or more. The genes are TRBV20-1 and TRBJ2-1, with 10 positions matching TRBD1. V lost 6 bases to trimming and J lost 6 bases; unmatched junction nucleotides: 2. This CDR3 has 12 amino acids. The germline V gene encodes CDR1 DFQATT and CDR2 SNEGSKA (reference sequence). CDR3 residues: CSARDRGNEQFF. The CDR3 nucleotides are TGCAGTGCCCGGGACAGGGGCAATGAGCAGTTCTTC.

This clonotype was picked up many times. This rearrangement joins TRBV11-2 to TRBJ2-7; a possible D gene is TRBD1 (6 bases). Deletions cut 4 bases from V and 13 bases from J, with 17 bases between. The CDR3 runs to 12 residues. CDR1 is SGHAT and CDR2 is FQNNGV in the germline V gene. The CDR3 nucleotides read TGTGCCAGCAGCTCAACAGGGTACGGGACCTACTTC. As protein: CASSSTGYGTYF.

This clonotype was recorded many times. V usage is TRBV28 and J usage is TRBJ2-6; no clear D gene. The CDR3 extends over 16 amino acids. Germline V gene lookup returns CDR1 MDHEN and CDR2 SYDVKM. Trimming left V 5 bases short and J 0 bases short, with 11 bases between. The DNA for the CDR3 is TGTGCCAGCAGTCCCCCGCCGGGCTCTGGGGCCAACGTCCTGACTTTC. This translates into CASSPPPGSGANVLTF.

Ten or more counts support this clonotype. This sequence joins TRBV7-2 and TRBJ1-5; D perhaps matches TRBD1 (6 bases). The CDR3 is made up of 13 amino acids. V shed 3 bases and J shed 7 bases, with 10 bases lying between them. The germline V gene has CDR1 SGHTA and CDR2 FQGNSA. CDR3 bases: TGTGCCAGCAGCTTGACAGGTCAGCAGCCCCAGCATTTT. Translation gives CASSLTGQQPQHF. The complete variable domain, with remaining parts taken from reference TRBV7-2 and TRBJ1-5, reads GAGVSQSPSNKVTEKGKDVELRCDPISGHTALYWYRQSLGQGLEFLIYFQGNSAPDKSGLPSDRFSAERTGGSVSTLTIQRTQQEDSAVYLCASSLTGQQPQHFGDGTRLSIL.

This clonotype was counted only a few times. The gene calls are TRBV7-2 and TRBJ1-2, with D unclear. The V end lost 5 bases, the J end lost 3 bases, and 10 bases lay between the germline ends. This CDR3 is 13 amino acids long. The germline V gene encodes CDR1 SGHTA and CDR2 FQGNSA. The CDR3 DNA follows: TGTGCCAGCAGCCAACGAACTTACTATGGCTACACCTTC. It yields the protein CASSQRTYYGYTF.